The next 7 T cell receptor beta chains were all read from a single sample in a study of T cell repertoires in cytomegalovirus infection. A single record per CDR3 protein comes from TCRdb applying MiXCR to the reads. Of 700,000 to 950,000 distinct CDR3 sequences listed, 32% are singletons. These receptors have no known antigen. The sample in question was cultured CD8+ T cells from PBMCs, obtained from culture after CMV antigen stimulation. These receptors were taken from a human donor in good health (CMV status not recorded). Some clones in this sample may be carry-over from other donors' samples.

CDR3 sequence: CASSPAAGLTEAFF. DNA of the CDR3: TGTGCCAGCAGCCCCGCGGCAGGGCTGACTGAAGCTTTCTTT. The chain recombines TRBV5-6 with TRBJ1-1; perhaps TRBD1 as D (5 bases). Germline loops: CDR1 SGHDT, CDR2 YYEEEE. The CDR3 sequence is 14 residues long. V gave up 4 bases and J gave up 5 bases, with 15 bases separating them.

The rearrangement links TRBV2 to TRBJ2-5; D is undetermined. CDR3 length: 14 residues. The germline V gene has CDR1 SNHLY and CDR2 FYNNEI. The V end was cut by 3 bases, the J end by 0 bases, with 8 bases between. CDR3 in DNA: TGTGCCAGCAGTGAGGCAGCGTACCAAGAGACCCAGTACTTC. Translation gives CASSEAAYQETQYF.

This clonotype was detected a few times. The chain is built from TRBV10-3 and TRBJ1-3; D gene uncertain. The CDR3 totals 13 residues. Trimming cost V 3 bases and J 5 bases, with 8 bases left between them. Germline V gene sequence: CDR1 ENHRY, CDR2 SYGVKD. The CDR3 sequence: CAISENLRNTIYF. The DNA of the CDR3 is TGTGCCATCAGTGAAAATTTAAGAAACACCATATATTTT.

This chain uses TRBV13 with TRBJ2-5; 8 nucleotides line up with TRBD1. CDR3 length: 15 residues. V lost 5 bases and J lost 4; bases outside the gene matches: 9. CDR1 and CDR2 from the germline V gene are PRHDT and FYEKMQ (reference sequence). The DNA for the CDR3 is TGTGCCAGCAGCACCAGACAGGGGATGGTAGAGACCCAGTACTTC. It is translated as CASSTRQGMVETQYF.

This clonotype has a count of ten or more. DNA of the CDR3: TGTGCCAGCAGCTTATTGTGGGGGATGCTAGTGGGGTTCGGTGAGCAGTTCTTC. This sequence encodes CASSLLWGMLVGFGEQFF. V gene TRBV7-6 combines with J gene TRBJ2-1; D tentatively fits TRBD1 or TRBD2 (5 bases each). This CDR3 comprises 18 residues. V was trimmed by 2 bases and J by 9 bases, leaving 26 bases between them. Germline loops: CDR1 SGHVS, CDR2 FNYEAQ.

This clonotype has a count of ten or more. The gene calls are TRBV28 and TRBJ1-1; 7 positions match TRBD1. This CDR3 contains 16 residues. CDR1 is MDHEN, CDR2 SYDVKM, per germline. With V trimmed by 3 bases and J by 3 bases, 10 bases remained unmatched. The CDR3 reads CASSFWTGGRDTEAFF. The CDR3 DNA reads as TGTGCCAGCAGTTTCTGGACAGGCGGAAGAGACACTGAAGCTTTCTTT.

As regards this clonotype: A read error may explain this, as a much larger clone is one base away. The chain has TRBV6-5 and TRBJ1-1; D not resolved. The germline V gene encodes CDR1 MNHEY and CDR2 SVGAGI. CDR3 length equals 16 residues. The CDR3 loop reads CANSEPHWDEDTEAFF. The CDR3 DNA follows: TGTGCCAACAGTGAGCCCCACTGGGATGAGGACACTGAAGCTTTCTTT.